The rows below give T cell receptor beta chains drawn from one sample of a study of blood T cells in healthy people across ages. TCRdb used MiXCR to reprocess the 5' RACE reads, holding one entry per CDR3 protein. The sample lists over 700,000 distinct CDR3 sequences; about 25% were seen once. The same data also went into a second study, on T cells of mothers and their children.

Specimen: blood. Every receptor here comes from a boy under 18 in good health. Both conserved end residues are part of each CDR3. Each record gives: clone size, CDR3 length, D gene, J gene, V gene, CDR3 DNA, CDR3 protein. D genes are given only for firm matches. Clone size is shown for a subset of rows, as once, few, many or a class of expanded clone.

abundance: few; len: 13; d_gene: .; j_gene: TRBJ1-4; v_gene: TRBV7-2; CDR3nt: TGTGCCAGCAGCGTGCGGGGGCGGGAAAAACTGTTTTTT; CDR3aa: CASSVRGREKLFF
abundance: .; len: 15; d_gene: .; j_gene: TRBJ2-7; v_gene: TRBV28; CDR3nt: TGTGCCAGCAGTTTAGGGGGCCAGGTGGCCTACGAGCAGTACTTC; CDR3aa: CASSLGGQVAYEQYF
abundance: .; len: 14; d_gene: TRBD1; j_gene: TRBJ2-3; v_gene: TRBV5-1; CDR3nt: TGCGCCAGCAGCTGGGACAGGGGTGCAGATACGCAGTATTTT; CDR3aa: CASSWDRGADTQYF
abundance: .; len: 14; d_gene: .; j_gene: TRBJ2-1; v_gene: TRBV4-3; CDR3nt: TGCGCCAGCAGCCAAGCGAGCCGGGACCCTCAGCAGTTCTTC; CDR3aa: CASSQASRDPQQFF
abundance: .; len: 14; d_gene: .; j_gene: TRBJ2-5; v_gene: TRBV5-1; CDR3nt: TGCGCCAGCAGCCGTGGGACGTTCCAAGAGACCCAGTACTTC; CDR3aa: CASSRGTFQETQYF
abundance: few; len: 15; d_gene: TRBD2; j_gene: TRBJ2-5; v_gene: TRBV6-2/TRBV6-3; CDR3nt: TGTGCCAGCAGTTACTCATTCCGCGGGAGTGAGACCCAGTACTTC; CDR3aa: CASSYSFRGSETQYF
abundance: once; len: 15; d_gene: TRBD2; j_gene: TRBJ2-1; v_gene: TRBV11-3; CDR3nt: TGTGCCAGCAGCCAAGGAGCGGGGGCCGAAGGTGAACAGTTCTTC; CDR3aa: CASSQGAGAEGEQFF
abundance: few; len: 14; d_gene: .; j_gene: TRBJ1-1; v_gene: TRBV5-1; CDR3nt: TGCGCCAGCAGCGGGTGGCAGGGAAGGACTGAAGCTTTCTTT; CDR3aa: CASSGWQGRTEAFF
abundance: .; len: 14; d_gene: TRBD1; j_gene: TRBJ2-5; v_gene: TRBV28; CDR3nt: TGTGCCAGCAGTTTGCCACAGGGGCCTCAAGAGCAGTACTTC; CDR3aa: CASSLPQGPQEQYF
abundance: few; len: 18; d_gene: TRBD2; j_gene: TRBJ2-7; v_gene: TRBV4-3; CDR3nt: TGCGCCAGCAGCCAAGAGGTAGCGGGGGCCCACACCGTCTACGAGCAGTACTTC; CDR3aa: CASSQEVAGAHTVYEQYF
abundance: few; len: 14; d_gene: TRBD1; j_gene: TRBJ2-5; v_gene: TRBV20-1; CDR3nt: TGCAGTGCTAGTCGGACAGGAACCCAAGAGACCCAGTACTTC; CDR3aa: CSASRTGTQETQYF
abundance: .; len: 16; d_gene: TRBD2; j_gene: TRBJ2-5; v_gene: TRBV10-3; CDR3nt: TGTGCCATCAGTGGATTAGCGGGAGTACTGCGAGAGACCCAGTACTTC; CDR3aa: CAISGLAGVLRETQYF
abundance: .; len: 13; d_gene: TRBD1; j_gene: TRBJ2-5; v_gene: TRBV29-1; CDR3nt: TGCAGTGCTCTAACAGGGGGCCAAGAGACCCAGTACTTC; CDR3aa: CSALTGGQETQYF
abundance: .; len: 16; d_gene: TRBD2; j_gene: TRBJ2-3; v_gene: TRBV5-1; CDR3nt: TGCGCCAGCAGCCTACAGTGGGGGGGAAGCACAGATACGCAGTATTTT; CDR3aa: CASSLQWGGSTDTQYF
abundance: .; len: 13; d_gene: .; j_gene: TRBJ2-1; v_gene: TRBV7-3; CDR3nt: TGTGCCAGCAGCTTTGGGAGAGGCAATGAGCAGTTCTTC; CDR3aa: CASSFGRGNEQFF
abundance: .; len: 14; d_gene: TRBD2; j_gene: TRBJ2-5; v_gene: TRBV20-1; CDR3nt: TGCAGTGCTAGGAAACCTAGCGGGGGTGAGACCCAGTACTTC; CDR3aa: CSARKPSGGETQYF
abundance: few; len: 17; d_gene: TRBD1; j_gene: TRBJ1-1; v_gene: TRBV28; CDR3nt: TGTGCCAGCAGTTTGAGACAGGGGGCCTTCATGAACACTGAAGCTTTCTTT; CDR3aa: CASSLRQGAFMNTEAFF
abundance: .; len: 13; d_gene: .; j_gene: TRBJ2-4; v_gene: TRBV20-1; CDR3nt: TGCAGTGCGGTCCCAATGAGGGAAAACATTCAGTACTTC; CDR3aa: CSAVPMRENIQYF
abundance: few; len: 15; d_gene: .; j_gene: TRBJ1-2; v_gene: TRBV7-9; CDR3nt: TGTGCCAGCAGCGCGACAGAGAACCCTAACTATGGCTACACCTTC; CDR3aa: CASSATENPNYGYTF
abundance: .; len: 15; d_gene: .; j_gene: TRBJ2-7; v_gene: TRBV20-1; CDR3nt: TGCAGTGCTAGAGACGGGACCGAGGCCTCCTACGAGCAGTACTTC; CDR3aa: CSARDGTEASYEQYF
abundance: few; len: 17; d_gene: TRBD2; j_gene: TRBJ2-2; v_gene: TRBV4-1; CDR3nt: TGCGCCAGCAGCCAAGGCGGGGGGAGAGGGGTCACCGGGGAGCTGTTTTTT; CDR3aa: CASSQGGGRGVTGELFF
abundance: .; len: 17; d_gene: .; j_gene: TRBJ1-6; v_gene: TRBV6-5; CDR3nt: TGTGCCAGCAGTTACTGGGTTGACGCCGAAGCGAATTCACCCCTCCACTTT; CDR3aa: CASSYWVDAEANSPLHF